The 15 T cell receptor beta chains given below trace back to one sample, sequenced in a study of blood T cells in healthy people across ages. Then a second PCR, running roughly 7 to 11 cycles, was carried out with a sample-barcoded 5' primer and a J-beta primer mix. TCRdb recomputed calls from the 5' RACE reads with MiXCR, one row per CDR3 protein. Of 1,100,000 or so distinct CDR3 sequences in the sample, 40% to 50% were seen once. Sample: blood. These receptors all come from an older woman in good health.

J is TRBJ2-7 and V is TRBV24-1; weak D call: TRBD1 (6 bases). V was shortened by 6 bases and J by 3 bases, with 20 bases between the two germline ends. There are 16 residues in the CDR3. Germline V gene lookup returns CDR1 KGHDR and CDR2 SFDVKD. CDR3 sequence: CATSTTGAGDFYEQYF. DNA for the CDR3: TGTGCCACCAGTACCACCGGGGCAGGGGATTTCTACGAGCAGTACTTC.

This clonotype occurred a few times. The chain links TRBV4-2 to TRBJ2-1; 14 bases agree with TRBD2. The CDR3 loop spans 20 amino acids. Germline trimming cut 1 base from V and 6 bases from J; bases unmatched to any gene: 14. The V gene's germline CDR1 is LGHNA and CDR2 YNFKEQ. Here the CDR3 reads CASSQALHSTSGRAGNEQFF. CDR3 DNA: TGTGCCAGCAGCCAAGCGCTACACTCGACTAGCGGGAGGGCCGGCAATGAGCAGTTCTTC.

The chain recombines TRBV30 with TRBJ2-3; 14 nucleotides match TRBD2. With 2 bases clipped from V and 4 bases from J, the junction kept 8 bases outside the gene matches. Germline values: CDR1 GTSNPN, CDR2 SVGIG (reference sequence). The CDR3 sequence is 17 residues long. The CDR3 DNA reads TGTGCCTGGAGTCGGGGGGGACTAGCGGGAGATTCAGATACGCAGTATTTT. The encoded protein is CAWSRGGLAGDSDTQYF.

The rearrangement uses TRBV7-6 and TRBJ1-5, with 10 bases that match TRBD1. CDR3 length equals 16 residues. V dropped 5 bases and J dropped 2; count of bases not matched to a gene: 6. The germline V gene encodes CDR1 SGHVS and CDR2 FNYEAQ. The DNA for the CDR3 is TGTGCCAGCAGCCCGGGACAGGGGCCGGGCAATCAGCCCCAGCATTTT. It is translated as CASSPGQGPGNQPQHF.

The rearrangement joins TRBV20-1 to TRBJ1-2, with a tentative D call TRBD1 (6 bases). The CDR3 has 13 residues. CDR1 DFQATT and CDR2 SNEGSKA come from the germline V gene (reference sequence). Trimming shortened V by 6 bases and J by 3 bases, and 14 bases separated the two germline ends. Here the CDR3 reads CSAPRGGDYGYTF. The CDR3 DNA is TGCAGTGCGCCCCGAGGGGGGGACTATGGCTACACCTTC.

The table lists this clonotype with many counts. This chain joins TRBV29-1 and TRBJ2-7, with a possible D match to TRBD2 (7 bases). V shed 0 bases and J shed 0 bases, with 15 bases lying between them. The CDR3 runs to 16 residues. CDR1 is SQVTM and CDR2 is ANQGSEA in the germline V gene. CDR3 sequence: CSVEDPGEGDSYEQYF. CDR3 bases: TGCAGCGTTGAAGATCCAGGGGAGGGGGACTCCTACGAGCAGTACTTC.

The V gene is TRBV11-2, the J gene TRBJ2-3; possible D gene TRBD1, 5 bases. The CDR3 is made up of 16 amino acids. Germline loops: CDR1 SGHAT, CDR2 FQNNGV. V lost 0 bases, J lost 3 bases, and 13 bases lay in between. CDR3 DNA: TGTGCCAGCAGCTTAGAGTCAGGGATTTCTACAGATACGCAGTATTTT. Amino acids: CASSLESGISTDTQYF.

The genes are TRBV9 and TRBJ2-3, with a weak D call TRBD1 (5 bases). The length of the CDR3 is 14 residues. Germline CDR1 and CDR2: SGDLS and YYNGEE. Between the trimmed V and J ends, which lost 1 base and 4 bases, there was a span of 10 bases. CDR3 nucleotides: TGTGCCAGCAGCGTACAAACAGGAGCAGATACGCAGTATTTT. Amino acids: CASSVQTGADTQYF.

The chain couples TRBV10-1 to TRBJ2-1; 11 positions agree with TRBD2. The V and J ends lost 2 bases and 7 bases, in that order; junction bases with no gene match: 13. Germline assignment: CDR1 WNHNN and CDR2 SYGVQD (reference sequence). The CDR3 is made up of 18 amino acids. The CDR3, as DNA: TGCGCCAGCAGTGAGGTAGCGGGAGGGGGTCAGACGTTTAATGAGCAGTTCTTC. Residues: CASSEVAGGGQTFNEQFF.

This sequence joins TRBV11-3 and TRBJ1-1; no reliable D call. The CDR3 extends over 13 amino acids. Germline values: CDR1 SGHNT, CDR2 YENEEA. The V gene lost 8 bases and the J gene lost 4 bases, with 14 bases spanning the gap. CDR3 sequence: CASCPRPSTEAFF. The CDR3 coding sequence is TGTGCCAGCTGCCCGCGCCCATCCACTGAAGCTTTCTTT.

This clonotype was recorded only once. The chain has TRBV5-6 and TRBJ2-3, with D possibly matching TRBD2 (6 bases). The germline V gene has CDR1 SGHDT and CDR2 YYEEEE. The CDR3 sequence is 15 residues long. The V and J ends lost 1 base and 1 base respectively, with 10 bases between them. The CDR3 region is CASSLLRGGTDTQYF. DNA of the CDR3: TGTGCCAGCAGCTTGTTGCGGGGAGGCACAGATACGCAGTATTTT.

The chain carries TRBV5-1 and TRBJ2-1; 8 nucleotides agree with TRBD2. Germline loops: CDR1 SGHRS, CDR2 YFSETQ. The CDR3 is 20 amino acids. The V segment lost 0 bases and the J segment 3 bases; nucleotides outside the gene matches: 17. CDR3: CASSLEGSGKKGSDYNEQFF. The CDR3 DNA follows: TGCGCCAGCAGCTTGGAAGGTAGCGGGAAAAAGGGAAGTGACTACAATGAGCAGTTCTTC.

V is TRBV15 and J is TRBJ2-5, with TRBD1 as a possible D gene (6 bases). Trimming stripped 4 bases from V and 5 bases from J, with 11 bases between. This CDR3 is built from 13 residues. Germline lookup yields CDR1 LNHNV and CDR2 YYDKDF (reference sequence). CDR3: CATSTFRGETQYF. The CDR3, as DNA: TGTGCCACCAGCACCTTCAGGGGCGAGACCCAGTACTTC.

This clonotype occurred a few times. In nucleotides, the CDR3 is TGCAGTGCCTTCGGTAACTCGGCTTCTGGGGCCAACGTCCTGACTTTC. This codes for CSAFGNSASGANVLTF. The chain carries TRBV20-1 and TRBJ2-6; D remains ambiguous. From germline, CDR1 is DFQATT and CDR2 SNEGSKA (reference sequence). Trimming removed 6 bases from V and 1 base from J, with 16 bases in between. The CDR3 loop spans 16 amino acids.

The chain recombines TRBV18 with TRBJ2-1; 15 nucleotides align to TRBD2. Germline V gives CDR1 KGHSH, CDR2 LQKENI. This CDR3 contains 16 residues. The J segment lost 9 bases and the V segment lost 6 bases, leaving 9 bases of the junction unmatched. CDR3 loop: CASSPTGLAGGREQFF. The DNA for the CDR3 is TGTGCCAGCTCGCCTACGGGACTAGCGGGGGGACGTGAGCAGTTCTTC.